The 17 T cell receptor beta chains below were found in one sample sequenced in a study of neurological immune-mediated disorders. As for time point: longitudinal time-point 3. TCRdb passed the 5' RACE reads through MiXCR, listing each CDR3 protein once. The table shows 84,000 or so distinct CDR3 sequences, with around 4.7% occurring only once. Sequenced material: PBMCs. These TCRs come from an older woman with multiple sclerosis.

This clonotype was detected a few times. The genes are TRBV9 and TRBJ1-3; no definite D call. The CDR3 covers 16 residues. Germline loops: CDR1 SGDLS, CDR2 YYNGEE. Trimming removed 1 base from V and 0 bases from J, with 11 bases in between. CDR3 region: CASSVKLGFSGNTIYF. The CDR3 nucleotides read TGTGCCAGCAGCGTAAAGTTGGGGTTCTCTGGAAACACCATATATTTT.

At least ten counts were recorded for this clonotype. The chain uses TRBV6-5 and TRBJ1-1, with a tentative D call TRBD1 (5 bases). CDR1 is MNHEY, CDR2 SVGAGI, per germline. V was cut by 7 bases and J by 0 bases, with 9 bases left in between. The CDR3 sequence is 13 residues long. Here the CDR3 DNA reads TGTGCCAGCAAGGGGTTTATGAACACTGAAGCTTTCTTT. Its protein is CASKGFMNTEAFF.

This clonotype was seen ten or more times. The rearrangement uses TRBV7-8 and TRBJ1-1; possible D gene TRBD1, 6 bases. Germline V gene sequence: CDR1 SGHVS, CDR2 FQNEAQ. The ends were cut back, 8 bases at V and 0 bases at J, with 16 bases in the middle. The CDR3 totals 15 residues. CDR3: CASGQSGQMNTEAFF. CDR3 DNA sequence: TGTGCCAGCGGACAGAGCGGACAGATGAACACTGAAGCTTTCTTT.

This clonotype was picked up many times. V and J are TRBV7-9 and TRBJ2-5; 8 bases map to TRBD1. CDR3 length: 13 amino acids. The ends lost 5 bases at V and 5 bases at J; junction bases unmatched: 4. In germline, CDR1 is SEHNR, CDR2 FQNEAQ (reference sequence). The DNA of the CDR3 is TGTGCCAGCAGCCAGGGGGCCTCGGAGACCCAGTACTTC. Translation gives CASSQGASETQYF.

The chain couples TRBV7-2 to TRBJ1-2; D not certain. The CDR3 is 13 amino acids. Germline values: CDR1 SGHTA, CDR2 FQGNSA. V lost 5 bases, J lost 2 bases, and 9 bases lay in between. The CDR3 nucleotides read TGTGCCAGCAGCCCCGTCTCAAACTATGGCTACACCTTC. As protein: CASSPVSNYGYTF.

This clonotype was seen repeatedly, ten times or more. The CDR3 nucleotides read TGTGCCAGCAGTCCAAGACAGGGTGCTATCCTCGAGCAGTACTTC. Amino acid sequence: CASSPRQGAILEQYF. The chain combines TRBV28 with TRBJ2-7, with 7 bases fitting TRBD1. This CDR3 region has 15 residues. The junction had 13 bases not matched to a gene; V was cut back by 5 bases and J by 6 bases. Germline CDR1 and CDR2: MDHEN and SYDVKM.

This clonotype was detected ten times or more. This chain joins TRBV6-1 and TRBJ1-2, with D unclear. CDR1 and CDR2 (germline): MNHNS, SASEGT. Trimming removed 11 bases at V and 4 bases at J, with 17 bases between. The CDR3 runs 13 residues. The CDR3 DNA reads TGTGCCTTCAAATCTGAACAGACCTATGGCTACACCTTC. Translated: CAFKSEQTYGYTF.

This clonotype was detected many times. The rearrangement joins TRBV6-5 to TRBJ1-5; D possibly corresponds to TRBD1 (5 bases). Germline V lookup: CDR1 MNHEY, CDR2 SVGAGI. The CDR3 covers 15 residues. V lost 0 bases, J lost 2 bases, and 8 bases lay in between. CDR3: CASSYSWGGNQPQHF. The CDR3 DNA follows: TGTGCCAGCAGTTACTCGTGGGGGGGCAATCAGCCCCAGCATTTT.

This clonotype was recorded many times. This sequence joins TRBV5-1 and TRBJ2-3; 14 bases line up with TRBD2. The CDR3 has 17 amino acids. Germline trimming cut 4 bases from V and 1 base from J; bases unmatched to any gene: 5. CDR1 and CDR2 from the germline V gene are SGHRS and YFSETQ. The CDR3 DNA sequence: TGCGCCAGCAGCAAACCGGGACTAGCGGGGGGCACAGATACGCAGTATTTT. Its protein is CASSKPGLAGGTDTQYF. Together with reference TRBV5-1 and TRBJ2-3, the CDR3 gives the full variable domain: KAGVTQTPRYLIKTRGQQVTLSCSPISGHRSVSWYQQTPGQGLQFLFEYFSETQRNKGNFPGRFSGRQFSNSRSEMNVSTLELGDSALYLCASSKPGLAGGTDTQYFGPGTRLTVL.

This clonotype was picked up many times. This chain links TRBV4-2 with TRBJ2-1; D perhaps matches TRBD2 (6 bases). V was trimmed by 0 bases and J by 4 bases, leaving 16 bases between them. The CDR3 has 17 amino acids. Germline lookup yields CDR1 LGHNA and CDR2 YNFKEQ. The CDR3 DNA sequence: TGTGCCAGCAGCCAAGATCCCGGGGGACCCCCTTACAATGAGCAGTTCTTC. Protein product: CASSQDPGGPPYNEQFF.

This clonotype has ten or more counts. The rearrangement uses TRBV30 and TRBJ2-2, with TRBD1 matching 10 bases. This CDR3 has 15 residues. The junction had 5 bases not matched to a gene; V was cut back by 2 bases and J by 5 bases. Looked up from germline, CDR1 is GTSNPN and CDR2 is SVGIG (reference sequence). The DNA of the CDR3 is TGTGCCTGGAGTCGGGACAGGGGTAGTACCGGGGAGCTGTTTTTT. Protein: CAWSRDRGSTGELFF. The complete variable domain, with remaining parts taken from reference TRBV30 and TRBJ2-2, reads SQTIHQWPATLVQPVGSPLSLECTVEGTSNPNLYWYRQAAGRGLQLLFYSVGIGQISSEVPQNLSASRPQDRQFILSSKKLLLSDSGFYLCAWSRDRGSTGELFFGEGSRLTVL.

This clonotype was picked up many times. This sequence joins TRBV6-6 and TRBJ2-2; D call uncertain. Trimming stripped 6 bases from V and 6 bases from J, with 8 bases between. Germline CDR1 and CDR2: MNHNY and SVGAGI (reference sequence). This CDR3 is built from 12 residues. The CDR3 here is CASSRPSGELFF. CDR3 bases: TGTGCCAGCAGCCGCCCCTCCGGGGAGCTGTTTTTT.

This chain connects TRBV3-1 to TRBJ1-2, with 7 bases identical to TRBD1. V lost 2 bases to trimming and J lost 8 bases; unmatched junction nucleotides: 8. The CDR3 is 14 amino acids. Germline CDR1 and CDR2: LGHDT and YNNKEL (reference sequence). CDR3 sequence (DNA): TGTGCCAGCAGCCAAAGGGACAGCTCGTGGGGCTACACCTTC. Residues: CASSQRDSSWGYTF.

This clonotype was observed at least ten times. CDR3 nucleotides: TGCAGCGTCCTTCCACAGGGGGCAGACACTGAAGCTTTCTTT. This encodes CSVLPQGADTEAFF. This chain joins TRBV29-1 and TRBJ1-1, with TRBD1 matching 9 bases. The J segment lost 3 bases and the V segment lost 6 bases, leaving 8 bases of the junction unmatched. CDR1 and CDR2 (germline): SQVTM, ANQGSEA. The CDR3 runs 14 residues.

This clonotype was observed many times. This chain links TRBV12-3 or TRBV12-4 with TRBJ1-1, with TRBD1 matching over 9 bases. V dropped 5 bases and J dropped 4; count of bases not matched to a gene: 8. The CDR3 totals 15 residues. CDR3: CASSPGQGERTEAFF. The CDR3 bases are TGTGCCAGCAGTCCGGGACAGGGAGAACGCACTGAAGCTTTCTTT.

This clonotype was recorded at least ten times. V usage is TRBV5-6 and J usage is TRBJ2-3; the match to TRBD1 covers 8 bases. CDR1 is SGHDT, CDR2 YYEEEE, per germline. CDR3 length: 16 residues. After removal of 4 bases from V and 0 bases from J, the junction contained 7 bases not matched to a gene. The CDR3 sequence is CASSIGQGSSTDTQYF. The CDR3 region has the DNA TGTGCCAGCAGCATCGGACAGGGTTCCAGCACAGATACGCAGTATTTT.

This clonotype was recorded many times. The chain combines TRBV4-1 with TRBJ2-2; 7 positions match TRBD1. V lost 4 bases and J lost 10; bases outside the gene matches: 9. The length of the CDR3 is 14 residues. CDR1 is MGHRA, CDR2 YSYEKL, per germline. The CDR3 bases are TGCGCCAGCAGCCCTACGGACAGGTTCCAGGAGCTGTTTTTT. Protein: CASSPTDRFQELFF.